One sample yielded the 9 T cell receptor beta chains listed below, sequenced in a study of blood T cell repertoires in COVID-19. Profiled with immunoSEQ multiplex PCR; TCRdb holds only in-frame clones, not every one. The table includes around 250,000 clones, approximately 83% detected once. Material for sequencing was peripheral blood. Receptor source: a man aged 25 to 45 who had recovered from COVID-19.

The chain couples TRBV6-5 to TRBJ2-7; 8 bases align to TRBD1. The CDR3 is made up of 14 amino acids. Germline loops: CDR1 MNHEY, CDR2 SVGAGI. The CDR3 protein is CATRTGTGPYEQYF. Here the CDR3 DNA reads TGTGCGACCCGAACCGGGACAGGACCATACGAGCAGTACTTC.

The rearrangement joins TRBV5-1 to TRBJ2-4, with no clear D. The length of the CDR3 is 15 residues. Germline CDR1 SGHRS, CDR2 YFSETQ. V lost 5 bases to trimming and J lost 0 bases, with 12 bases between them. CDR3 bases: TGCGCCAGCAGTCACGGGTCAGTAGCCAAAAACATTCAGTACTTC. It specifies CASSHGSVAKNIQYF.

The chain's CDR3 is CASSRTTTGNTIYF. Here the CDR3 DNA reads TGTGCCAGCAGCCGGACAACAACTGGAAACACCATATATTTT. The genes are TRBV6-5 and TRBJ1-3, with D possibly being TRBD1 (5 bases). The CDR3 has 14 amino acids. Trimming removed 6 bases at V and 2 bases at J, with 11 bases between. Germline V gene data show CDR1 as MNHEY and CDR2 as SVGAGI.

The table lists this clone with a few counts. The chain uses TRBV7-9 and TRBJ1-1; D ambiguous. V lost 2 bases, J lost 7 bases, and 8 bases lay in between. CDR1 is SEHNR, CDR2 FQNEAQ, per germline (reference sequence). This CDR3 region has 12 residues. This CDR3 is CASSLFYGEAFF. In DNA form, the CDR3 reads TGTGCCAGCAGCTTATTCTATGGTGAAGCTTTCTTT.

This chain uses TRBV3-1 (or the pseudogene TRBV3-2) with TRBJ1-4, with 7 nucleotides matching TRBD1. V lost 6 bases and J lost 3; bases outside the gene matches: 1. CDR3 length: 13 residues. CDR1 LGHDT and CDR2 YNNKEL come from the germline V gene (reference sequence). Written as DNA, the CDR3 is TGTGCCAGCAGGGGACAGCCTAATGAAAAACTGTTTTTT. Translating gives CASRGQPNEKLFF.

The chain is built from TRBV5-4 and TRBJ1-2, with 8 nucleotides matching TRBD1. The J segment lost 4 bases and the V segment lost 7 bases, leaving 18 bases of the junction unmatched. This CDR3 is 17 amino acids long. The germline V gene has CDR1 SGHNT and CDR2 YYREEE (reference sequence). CDR3 loop: CASAGTVEARGLYGYTF. CDR3 DNA sequence: TGTGCCAGCGCGGGGACAGTTGAGGCCAGGGGGCTCTATGGCTACACCTTC.

The rearrangement joins TRBV18 to TRBJ2-1; a possible D gene is TRBD1 (6 bases). There are 16 residues in the CDR3. Trimming removed 3 bases at V and 4 bases at J, with 16 bases between. The germline gives CDR1 KGHSH, CDR2 LQKENI. The CDR3 loop reads CASSPITGLGYNEQFF. For the CDR3, the DNA is TGTGCCAGCTCACCCATAACAGGGTTAGGGTACAATGAGCAGTTCTTC.

The chain uses TRBV6-5 and TRBJ1-5; unclear D gene. This CDR3 comprises 13 residues. Trimming shortened V by 6 bases and J by 0 bases, and 6 bases separated the two germline ends. The germline gives CDR1 MNHEY, CDR2 SVGAGI. CDR3: CASSSLSNQPQHF. The CDR3 region has the DNA TGTGCCAGCAGCTCACTTAGCAATCAGCCCCAGCATTTT.

This clone appeared once. CDR3 amino acids: CASSSRTDSNTGELFF. The CDR3 nucleotides read TGTGCCAGCAGCTCACGGACAGATTCGAACACCGGGGAGCTGTTTTTT. This rearrangement joins TRBV5-6 to TRBJ2-2; D is possibly TRBD1 (6 bases). V was pared by 3 bases and J by 0 bases, with 12 bases between. The CDR3 spans 16 residues. CDR1 is SGHDT, CDR2 YYEEEE, per germline.